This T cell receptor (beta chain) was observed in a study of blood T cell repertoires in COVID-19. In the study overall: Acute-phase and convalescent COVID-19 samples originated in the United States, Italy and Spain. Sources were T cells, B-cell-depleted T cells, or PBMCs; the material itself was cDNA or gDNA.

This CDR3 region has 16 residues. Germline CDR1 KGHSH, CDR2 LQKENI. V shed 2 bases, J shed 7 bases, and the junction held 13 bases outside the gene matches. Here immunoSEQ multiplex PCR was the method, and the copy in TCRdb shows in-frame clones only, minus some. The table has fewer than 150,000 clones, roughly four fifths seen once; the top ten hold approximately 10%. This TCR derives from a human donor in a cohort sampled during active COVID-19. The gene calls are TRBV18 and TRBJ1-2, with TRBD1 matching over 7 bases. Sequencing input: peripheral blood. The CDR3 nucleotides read TGTGCCAGCTCACCAGGTTTGGCTGAGGGGGCTAGTGGCTACACCTTC. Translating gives CASSPGLAEGASGYTF.